Below, 15 T cell receptor beta chains from the same sample are listed, as sequenced in a study of cytomegalovirus exposure and HLA in healthy donors. It was with 60 Vbeta and 13 Jbeta primers that the PCR ran. Profiled with immunoSEQ multiplex PCR; TCRdb holds only in-frame clones, not every one. The repertoire includes under 200,000 clones, approximately 81% of them detected once, and less than 3% sits in the top ten. Specimen: PBMCs. These receptors were obtained from a female donor in good health and CMV-seronegative.

The CDR3 spells CASSEQGSTDTQYF. The CDR3 DNA follows: TGTGCCAGCAGCGAACAGGGGTCCACAGATACGCAGTATTTT. V gene TRBV9 combines with J gene TRBJ2-3; TRBD1 agrees at 7 bases. CDR3 size: 14 residues. Unmatched junction bases numbered 3, after V lost 3 bases and J lost 2 bases. CDR1 and CDR2 (germline): SGDLS, YYNGEE.

The CDR3, as DNA: TGTGCCAGTAGTCCCCGGGGCCGAAGCGGGGAGCAGTACTTC. Its translation is CASSPRGRSGEQYF. V gene TRBV19 combines with J gene TRBJ2-7; the D gene is possibly TRBD2 (6 bases). CDR3 length: 14 residues. The V and J ends lost 5 bases and 7 bases respectively, with 18 bases between them. Per the germline V gene, CDR1 is LNHDA and CDR2 is SQIVND (reference sequence).

This rearrangement joins TRBV5-4 to TRBJ1-2; 7 positions agree with TRBD1. Germline V gives CDR1 SGHNT, CDR2 YYREEE (reference sequence). With V trimmed by 4 bases and J by 4 bases, 4 bases remained unmatched. The CDR3 has 13 amino acids. The CDR3 here is CASSKDRAYGYTF. The CDR3 DNA sequence: TGTGCCAGCAGCAAAGACAGGGCCTATGGCTACACCTTC.

The chain has TRBV4-2 and TRBJ1-1; D might be TRBD1 (5 bases). This CDR3 contains 16 residues. Trimming pared 0 bases from V and 11 bases from J, leaving 22 bases between. The germline CDR1 and CDR2 sequences are LGHNA and YNFKEQ. The chain's CDR3 is CASSQDRGREGREAFF. Here the CDR3 DNA reads TGTGCCAGCAGCCAAGATCGTGGCAGGGAAGGACGCGAGGCTTTCTTT.

J is TRBJ2-1 and V is TRBV7-2, with 9 bases lining up with TRBD2. The CDR3 has 16 amino acids. Germline V CDR1 and CDR2: SGHTA, FQGNSA. J was trimmed by 5 bases and V by 2 bases; bases with no gene match: 7. The CDR3 reads CASSLKSASGNNEQFF. The CDR3 DNA reads as TGTGCCAGCAGCTTAAAAAGCGCTAGCGGGAACAATGAGCAGTTCTTC.

This clone was seen once. The chain couples TRBV7-2 to TRBJ2-6; 10 bases agree with TRBD2. The CDR3 loop spans 18 amino acids. With V trimmed by 5 bases and J by 0 bases, 7 bases remained unmatched. Germline CDR1 and CDR2: SGHTA and FQGNSA. The CDR3 reads CASSVTSGMLSGANVLTF. CDR3 nucleotide sequence: TGTGCCAGCAGCGTCACTAGCGGGATGCTCTCTGGGGCCAACGTCCTGACTTTC.

The chain joins TRBV4-3 to TRBJ1-2; 7 bases map to TRBD1. The CDR3 covers 14 residues. Trimming cost V 2 bases and J 0 bases; bases outside gene matches: 0. CDR1 is LGHNA, CDR2 YSLEER, per germline. The CDR3 loop is CASSQQGANYGYTF. As DNA, the CDR3 is TGCGCCAGCAGCCAACAGGGGGCTAACTATGGCTACACCTTC.

J is TRBJ2-7 and V is TRBV5-6; D is perhaps TRBD2 (6 bases). Trimming removed 1 base at V and 3 bases at J, with 14 bases between. Per germline, CDR1 SGHDT and CDR2 YYEEEE. The CDR3 runs to 15 residues. The CDR3 coding sequence is TGTGCCAGCAGCTTGTGGGCTAGCGACCTCTACGAGCAGTACTTC. Residues: CASSLWASDLYEQYF.

This sequence joins TRBV29-1 and TRBJ2-5; tentatively, D is TRBD1 (5 bases). The CDR3 totals 13 residues. The germline V gene encodes CDR1 SQVTM and CDR2 ANQGSEA. V was trimmed by 6 bases and J by 3 bases, leaving 14 bases between them. The CDR3 reads CSVLPDREETQYF. The DNA for the CDR3 is TGCAGCGTCCTCCCCGACAGAGAAGAGACCCAGTACTTC.

The rearrangement links TRBV18 to TRBJ1-1, with a weak D call TRBD1 (6 bases). The germline V gene has CDR1 KGHSH and CDR2 LQKENI. CDR3 length equals 14 residues. The V gene lost 6 bases and the J gene lost 5 bases, with 16 bases spanning the gap. CDR3 in DNA: TGTGCCAGCTCTCTGAGGGGGGGGATGACTGAAGCTTTCTTT. Protein: CASSLRGGMTEAFF.

V and J are TRBV5-1 and TRBJ2-7; the D gene is possibly TRBD1 (5 bases). The V end was cut by 0 bases, the J end by 2 bases, with 6 bases between. CDR3 length equals 13 residues. In germline, CDR1 is SGHRS, CDR2 YFSETQ. As DNA, the CDR3 is TGCGCCAGCAGCTTGGAGGGGACCTACGAGCAGTACTTC. It codes for CASSLEGTYEQYF.

In its sample, this clone was seen a few times. The CDR3 DNA sequence: TGCGCCAGCAGCCCTGCAGGGGTTGACTATGGCTACACCTTC. Translation: CASSPAGVDYGYTF. The chain recombines TRBV4-3 with TRBJ1-2, with D possibly being TRBD1 (6 bases). Germline V gene sequence: CDR1 LGHNA, CDR2 YSLEER. The CDR3 has 14 amino acids. The V end lost 4 bases, the J end lost 3 bases, and 12 bases lay between the germline ends.

The chain has TRBV14 and TRBJ2-3; 10 positions match TRBD2. This CDR3 has 16 amino acids. Trimming at V came to 4 bases and at J to 6 bases, leaving 10 bases not matched to a gene. CDR1 and CDR2 from the germline V gene are SGHDN and FVKESK. The chain's CDR3 is CASSRVSGGTADTQYF. The CDR3 DNA follows: TGTGCCAGCAGCCGGGTTAGCGGGGGGACCGCCGATACGCAGTATTTT.

The CDR3 protein is CASSEGNWAEETQYF. CDR3 sequence (DNA): TGTGCCAGCAGTGAAGGGAACTGGGCAGAAGAGACCCAGTACTTC. V and J are TRBV2 and TRBJ2-5, with D unresolved. This CDR3 has 15 residues. Germline loops: CDR1 SNHLY, CDR2 FYNNEI. V lost 1 base to trimming and J lost 3 bases, with 12 bases between them. Combining the CDR3 with reference TRBV2 and TRBJ2-5 gives the whole variable domain EPEVTQTPSHQVTQMGQEVILRCVPISNHLYFYWYRQILGQKVEFLVSFYNNEISEKSEIFDDQFSVERPDGSNFTLKIRSTKLEDSAMYFCASSEGNWAEETQYFGPGTRLLVL.

The chain has TRBV28 and TRBJ2-2; 7 bases map to TRBD2. The CDR3 totals 15 residues. V dropped 4 bases and J dropped 5; count of bases not matched to a gene: 7. CDR1 MDHEN and CDR2 SYDVKM come from the germline V gene. CDR3 sequence: CASSSGRRRTGELFF. The CDR3 bases are TGTGCCAGCAGTTCCGGGAGGCGACGGACCGGGGAGCTGTTTTTT.